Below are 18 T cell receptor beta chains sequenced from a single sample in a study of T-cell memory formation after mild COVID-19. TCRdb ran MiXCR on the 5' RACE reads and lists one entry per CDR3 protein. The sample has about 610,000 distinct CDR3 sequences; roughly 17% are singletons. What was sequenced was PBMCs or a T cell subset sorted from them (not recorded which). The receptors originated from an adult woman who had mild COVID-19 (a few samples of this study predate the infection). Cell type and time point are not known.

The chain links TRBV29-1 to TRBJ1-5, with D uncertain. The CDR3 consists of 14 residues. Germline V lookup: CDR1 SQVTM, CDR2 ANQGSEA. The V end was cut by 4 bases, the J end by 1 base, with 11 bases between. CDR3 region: CSVAGGSSNQPQHF. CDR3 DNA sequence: TGCAGCGTTGCAGGCGGGAGCAGCAATCAGCCCCAGCATTTT.

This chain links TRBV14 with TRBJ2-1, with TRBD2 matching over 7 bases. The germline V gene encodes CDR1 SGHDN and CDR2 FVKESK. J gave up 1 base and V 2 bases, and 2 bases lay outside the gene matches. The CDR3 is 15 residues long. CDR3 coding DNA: TGTGCCAGCAGCCAATGGGGGGGTTCCTACAATGAGCAGTTCTTC. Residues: CASSQWGGSYNEQFF.

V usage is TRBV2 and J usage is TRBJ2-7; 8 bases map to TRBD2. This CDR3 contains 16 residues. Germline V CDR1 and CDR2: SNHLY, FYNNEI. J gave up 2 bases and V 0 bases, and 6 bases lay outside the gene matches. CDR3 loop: CASSEARAGAPYEQYF. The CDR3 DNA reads TGTGCCAGCAGTGAAGCGCGAGCGGGAGCCCCCTACGAGCAGTACTTC.

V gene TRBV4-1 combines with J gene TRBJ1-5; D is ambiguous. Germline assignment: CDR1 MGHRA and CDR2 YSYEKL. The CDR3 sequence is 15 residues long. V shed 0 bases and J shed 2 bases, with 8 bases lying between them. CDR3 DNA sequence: TGCGCCAGCAGCCAAGATGGTTCGGGCAATCAGCCCCAGCATTTT. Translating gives CASSQDGSGNQPQHF.

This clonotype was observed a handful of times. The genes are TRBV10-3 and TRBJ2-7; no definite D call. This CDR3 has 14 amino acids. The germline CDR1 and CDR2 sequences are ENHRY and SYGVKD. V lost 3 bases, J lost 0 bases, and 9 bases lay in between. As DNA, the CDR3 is TGTGCCATCAGTGAAAAGCGAGCCTCCTACGAGCAGTACTTC. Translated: CAISEKRASYEQYF.

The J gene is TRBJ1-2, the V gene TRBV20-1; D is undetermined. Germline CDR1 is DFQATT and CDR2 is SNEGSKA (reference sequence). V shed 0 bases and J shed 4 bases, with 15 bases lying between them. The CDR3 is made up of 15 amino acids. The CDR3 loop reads CSARDHVWGSYGYTF. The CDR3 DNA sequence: TGCAGTGCTAGAGATCACGTATGGGGATCCTATGGCTACACCTTC.

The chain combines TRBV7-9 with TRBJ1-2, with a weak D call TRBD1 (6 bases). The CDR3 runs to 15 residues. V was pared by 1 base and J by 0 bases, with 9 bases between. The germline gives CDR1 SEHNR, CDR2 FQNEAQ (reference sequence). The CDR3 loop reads CASSLGGASNYGYTF. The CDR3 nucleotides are TGTGCCAGCAGCTTAGGGGGGGCTTCTAACTATGGCTACACCTTC.

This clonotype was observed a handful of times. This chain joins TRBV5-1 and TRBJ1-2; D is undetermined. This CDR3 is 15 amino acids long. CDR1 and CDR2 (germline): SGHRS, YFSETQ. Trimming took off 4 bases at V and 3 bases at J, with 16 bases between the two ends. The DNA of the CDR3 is TGCGCCAGCAGCCCAGGCCCCGATCAGGACTATGGCTACACCTTC. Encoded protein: CASSPGPDQDYGYTF. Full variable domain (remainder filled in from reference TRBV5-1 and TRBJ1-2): KAGVTQTPRYLIKTRGQQVTLSCSPISGHRSVSWYQQTPGQGLQFLFEYFSETQRNKGNFPGRFSGRQFSNSRSEMNVSTLELGDSALYLCASSPGPDQDYGYTFGSGTRLTVV.

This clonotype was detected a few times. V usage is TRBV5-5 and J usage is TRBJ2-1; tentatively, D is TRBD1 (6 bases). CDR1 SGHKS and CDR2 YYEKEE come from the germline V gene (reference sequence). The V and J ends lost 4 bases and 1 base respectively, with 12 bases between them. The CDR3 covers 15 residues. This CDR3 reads CASSIGQGSYNEQFF. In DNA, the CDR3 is TGTGCCAGCAGCATCGGGCAGGGGTCCTACAATGAGCAGTTCTTC.

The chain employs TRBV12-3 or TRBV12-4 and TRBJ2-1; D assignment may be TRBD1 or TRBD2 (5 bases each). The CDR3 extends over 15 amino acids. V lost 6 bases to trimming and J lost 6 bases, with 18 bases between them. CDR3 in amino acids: CASSPEEVGTNEQFF. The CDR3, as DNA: TGTGCCAGCAGCCCCGAGGAAGTGGGGACCAATGAGCAGTTCTTC.

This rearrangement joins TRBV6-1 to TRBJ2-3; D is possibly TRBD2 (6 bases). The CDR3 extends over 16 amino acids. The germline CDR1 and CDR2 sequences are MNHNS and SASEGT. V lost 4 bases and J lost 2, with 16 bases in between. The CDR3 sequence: CASSGLGLIFTDTQYF. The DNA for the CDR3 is TGTGCCAGCAGTGGCTTGGGACTCATATTCACAGATACGCAGTATTTT.

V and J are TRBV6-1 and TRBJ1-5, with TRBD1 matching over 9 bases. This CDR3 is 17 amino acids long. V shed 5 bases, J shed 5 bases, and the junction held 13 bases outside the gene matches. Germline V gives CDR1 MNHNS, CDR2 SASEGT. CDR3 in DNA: TGTGCCAGCAGTCAATTACAGTACAGGGGGCGAGATCAGCCCCAGCATTTT. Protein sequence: CASSQLQYRGRDQPQHF.

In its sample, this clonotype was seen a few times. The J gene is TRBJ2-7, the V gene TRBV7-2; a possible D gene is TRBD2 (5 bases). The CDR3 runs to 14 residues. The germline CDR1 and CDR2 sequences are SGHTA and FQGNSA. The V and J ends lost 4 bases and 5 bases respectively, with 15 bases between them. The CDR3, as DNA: TGTGCCAGCAGCTCCGGGATCCGGCGCCACGAGCAGTACTTC. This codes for CASSSGIRRHEQYF. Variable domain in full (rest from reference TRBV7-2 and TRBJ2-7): GAGVSQSPSNKVTEKGKDVELRCDPISGHTALYWYRQSLGQGLEFLIYFQGNSAPDKSGLPSDRFSAERTGGSVSTLTIQRTQQEDSAVYLCASSSGIRRHEQYFGPGTRLTVT.

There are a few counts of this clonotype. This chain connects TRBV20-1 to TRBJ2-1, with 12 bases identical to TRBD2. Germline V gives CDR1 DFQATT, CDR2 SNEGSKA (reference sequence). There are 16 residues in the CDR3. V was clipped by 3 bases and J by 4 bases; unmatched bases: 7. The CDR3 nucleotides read TGCAGTGCTAGTTCCGGGACTAGCGGGTGGTACAATGAGCAGTTCTTC. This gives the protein CSASSGTSGWYNEQFF.

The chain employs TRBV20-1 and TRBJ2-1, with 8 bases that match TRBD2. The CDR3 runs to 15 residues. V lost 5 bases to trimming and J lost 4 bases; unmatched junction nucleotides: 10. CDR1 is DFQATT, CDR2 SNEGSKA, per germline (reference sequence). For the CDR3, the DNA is TGCAGTGCTGCCTCGGCTAGCGGGCCGTACAATGAGCAGTTCTTC. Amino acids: CSAASASGPYNEQFF.

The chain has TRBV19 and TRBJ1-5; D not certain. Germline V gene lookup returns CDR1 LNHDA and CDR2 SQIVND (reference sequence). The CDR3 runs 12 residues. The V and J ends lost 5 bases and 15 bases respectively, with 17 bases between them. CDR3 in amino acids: CASSSEPGVWHF. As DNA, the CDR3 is TGTGCCAGTAGTTCAGAACCCGGCGTATGGCATTTT.

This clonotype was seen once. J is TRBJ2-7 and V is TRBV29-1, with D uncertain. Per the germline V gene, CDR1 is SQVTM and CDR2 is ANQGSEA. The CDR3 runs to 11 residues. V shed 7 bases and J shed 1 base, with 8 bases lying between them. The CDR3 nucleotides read TGCAGCGCGGCAAGGTCCTACGAGCAGTACTTC. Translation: CSAARSYEQYF.

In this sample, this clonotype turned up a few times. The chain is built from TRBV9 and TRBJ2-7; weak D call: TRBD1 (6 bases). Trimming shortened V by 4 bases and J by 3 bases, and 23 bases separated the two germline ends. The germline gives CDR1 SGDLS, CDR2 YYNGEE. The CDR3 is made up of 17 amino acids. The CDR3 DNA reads TGTGCCAGCAGCCCACGGGACACATTATTAGGGGACTACGAGCAGTACTTC. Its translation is CASSPRDTLLGDYEQYF.